This T cell receptor beta chain comes out of a study of T cells in Graves' hyperthyroidism and ophthalmopathy. Across the study: Peripheral blood sampling occurred at initial diagnosis, before any treatment. Findings and caveats of the study: Most expanded thyroid clonotypes above 0.001 also appeared in blood. In simple terms, a model built on 13 V-J features told ophthalmopathy apart from stable hyperthyroidism.

From RNA transcripts, TCR beta CDR3 regions were amplified. TCR CDR3 underwent first-round RT-PCR with the HTBI primer set. TCRdb reanalysed the multiplex PCR reads using MiXCR and keeps one entry per CDR3 protein. The sample comprises roughly 640,000 distinct CDR3 sequences, 15% to 20% of which are singletons, and less than 3.5% rests with the top ten. Lactation, pregnancy, other autoimmune disease or uncontrolled infection excluded patients. In the case of this clonotype: Its antigen is still unknown.

V was clipped by 6 bases and J by 6 bases, with 9 bases between them. Germline CDR1 reads SEHNR; CDR2 reads FQNEAQ (reference sequence). The CDR3 has 12 amino acids. This sequence joins TRBV7-9 and TRBJ1-5; D is unresolved. Material: blood. The sequence was obtained from a woman in her 40s with Graves' ophthalmopathy. In DNA, the CDR3 is TGTGCCAGCAGGAAGGGCGGTCAGCCCCAGCATTTT. This sequence encodes CASRKGGQPQHF.